The 19 T cell receptor beta chains reported below all come from one sample, sequenced in a study of OX40 agonist ivuxolimab in advanced cancers. Method: immunoSEQ multiplex PCR; TCRdb's copy keeps in-frame clones and lacks some. The sample gives about 60,000 clones, around 83% of which show up once; approximately 4% is in the top ten. The material was CD4+ or CD8+ T cells sorted from blood, obtained in a trial of the OX40 agonist ivuxolimab. All receptors derive from an adult with an advanced solid tumor such as melanoma, head and neck, liver or kidney cancer.

V gene TRBV19 combines with J gene TRBJ2-3; no reliable D call. This CDR3 spans 15 amino acids. Germline V gives CDR1 LNHDA, CDR2 SQIVND (reference sequence). V dropped 7 bases and J dropped 3 bases, with 17 bases sitting between them. CDR3 coding DNA: TGTGCCAGTACCGGACGGACCAGGCGGACAGATACGCAGTATTTT. Translating it yields CASTGRTRRTDTQYF.

The chain uses TRBV19 and TRBJ1-5; 8 bases line up with TRBD1. The CDR3 totals 15 residues. Germline V gene sequence: CDR1 LNHDA, CDR2 SQIVND (reference sequence). Trimming removed 1 base from V and 4 bases from J; junction bases left unmatched: 3. The DNA of the CDR3 is TGTGCCAGTAGTATAGGGGGACAGGCGAATCAGCCCCAGCATTTT. Protein sequence: CASSIGGQANQPQHF.

This clone was observed a single time. The V call is TRBV4-1, the J call TRBJ1-5, with TRBD1 matching 8 bases. Unmatched junction bases numbered 12, after V lost 4 bases and J lost 7 bases. Germline CDR1 reads MGHRA; CDR2 reads YSYEKL. The CDR3 totals 16 residues. The CDR3 is CASSLSAQGARQPQHF. Written as DNA, the CDR3 is TGCGCCAGCAGCCTATCCGCCCAGGGGGCGCGACAGCCCCAGCATTTT.

The V call is TRBV18, the J call TRBJ1-2; D remains ambiguous. V lost 5 bases to trimming and J lost 6 bases, with 13 bases between them. The germline V gene has CDR1 KGHSH and CDR2 LQKENI. CDR3 size: 13 residues. CDR3: CASSRGYGDGYTF. As DNA, the CDR3 is TGTGCCAGCTCAAGAGGTTATGGTGATGGCTACACCTTC.

CDR3 in amino acids: CASSWDRNQPQHF. CDR3 bases: TGTGCCAGCAGCTGGGACAGGAATCAGCCCCAGCATTTT. V usage is TRBV5-6 and J usage is TRBJ1-5; TRBD1 agrees at 8 bases. The CDR3 runs 13 residues. CDR1 is SGHDT, CDR2 YYEEEE, per germline. J gave up 4 bases and V 3 bases, and 0 bases lay outside the gene matches.

A few counts support this clone. The chain recombines TRBV5-4 with TRBJ1-4; 8 bases map to TRBD1. Germline V CDR1 and CDR2: SGHNT, YYREEE (reference sequence). J was trimmed by 8 bases and V by 5 bases; bases with no gene match: 5. The CDR3 totals 13 residues. The CDR3 DNA follows: TGTGCCAGCAGTGGACAGGGAGACGAAAAACTGTTTTTT. Encoded protein: CASSGQGDEKLFF. The full variable domain, with the rest looked up from reference TRBV5-4 and TRBJ1-4, is ETGVTQSPTHLIKTRGQQVTLRCSSQSGHNTVSWYQQALGQGPQFIFQYYREEENGRGNFPPRFSGLQFPNYSSELNVNALELDDSALYLCASSGQGDEKLFFGSGTQLSVL.

The chain recombines TRBV6-6 with TRBJ1-4, with 8 bases fitting TRBD1. There are 15 residues in the CDR3. V dropped 1 base and J dropped 7; count of bases not matched to a gene: 5. CDR1 MNHNY and CDR2 SVGAGI come from the germline V gene (reference sequence). The CDR3 nucleotides are TGTGCCAGCAGTTACTATGGACAGGGAGGTGAAAAACTGTTTTTT. This codes for CASSYYGQGGEKLFF.

The chain uses TRBV5-4 and TRBJ2-2; 9 positions match TRBD1. The V gene's germline CDR1 is SGHNT and CDR2 YYREEE (reference sequence). V was pared by 5 bases and J by 7 bases, with 18 bases of the junction left unmatched. CDR3 length: 18 amino acids. The CDR3 reads CASRKKRRDRENLGELFF. CDR3 coding DNA: TGTGCCAGCAGAAAAAAACGCCGGGACAGGGAAAACCTCGGGGAGCTGTTTTTT.

The CDR3 DNA sequence: TGTGCCAGTAGTATGGAGGTTGGCTACACCTTC. The encoded protein is CASSMEVGYTF. V gene TRBV19 combines with J gene TRBJ1-2; D not certain. Germline CDR1 and CDR2: LNHDA and SQIVND (reference sequence). The CDR3 has 11 amino acids. Trimming took off 3 bases at V and 7 bases at J, with 6 bases between the two ends.

The chain uses TRBV7-2 and TRBJ2-7; the D gene is possibly TRBD2 (7 bases). This CDR3 contains 14 residues. V was trimmed by 3 bases and J by 4 bases, leaving 13 bases between them. The germline CDR1 and CDR2 sequences are SGHTA and FQGNSA. CDR3 DNA: TGTGCCAGCAGCTTCGGGGGGCACGATTACGAGCAGTACTTC. Translating gives CASSFGGHDYEQYF.

The chain joins TRBV9 to TRBJ1-1; no firm D call. Germline V gene data show CDR1 as SGDLS and CDR2 as YYNGEE. The V end lost 0 bases, the J end lost 7 bases, and 10 bases lay between the germline ends. This CDR3 has 13 amino acids. CDR3 amino acids: CASSVVLWGEAFF. The CDR3, as DNA: TGTGCCAGCAGCGTAGTATTATGGGGTGAAGCTTTCTTT.

In this sample, this clone turned up once. The rearrangement uses TRBV5-1 and TRBJ1-2; D uncertain. The germline CDR1 and CDR2 sequences are SGHRS and YFSETQ. This CDR3 is built from 13 residues. The V and J ends lost 5 bases and 4 bases respectively, with 12 bases between them. CDR3 nucleotides: TGCGCCAGCAGTCCCGTTCAGGCCTATGGCTACACCTTC. Residues: CASSPVQAYGYTF.

J is TRBJ2-2 and V is TRBV6-6; D gene ambiguous. The CDR3 is made up of 14 amino acids. Germline CDR1 and CDR2: MNHNY and SVGAGI (reference sequence). The V end lost 8 bases, the J end lost 4 bases, and 14 bases lay between the germline ends. The CDR3 DNA sequence: TGTGCCAGCCGCTCAGGCGCAATCACCGGGGAGCTGTTTTTT. As protein: CASRSGAITGELFF.

Only one count was recorded for this clone. The V gene is TRBV4-3, the J gene TRBJ1-2; D possibly corresponds to TRBD1 (5 bases). The CDR3 consists of 13 residues. Trimming left V 0 bases short and J 6 bases short, with 8 bases between. CDR1 is LGHNA, CDR2 YSLEER, per germline. The CDR3 region has the DNA TGCGCCAGCAGCCAAGATGAGGGGAATGGCTACACCTTC. Translated: CASSQDEGNGYTF.

This CDR3 is CAIRPTGGYGYTF. The CDR3, as DNA: TGTGCCATCAGGCCCACAGGGGGATATGGCTACACCTTC. The rearrangement uses TRBV10-3 and TRBJ1-2, with 8 bases identical to TRBD1. The V segment lost 6 bases and the J segment 5 bases; nucleotides outside the gene matches: 5. The CDR3 spans 13 residues. CDR1 ENHRY and CDR2 SYGVKD come from the germline V gene.

V gene TRBV6-6 combines with J gene TRBJ2-3; D uncertain. The germline V and J ends were trimmed by 5 bases and 4 bases, with 7 bases remaining between them. The CDR3 is 12 residues long. Germline-derived CDR1 and CDR2 are MNHNY and SVGAGI (reference sequence). CDR3 nucleotides: TGTGCCAGCAGTCCAGAAGCAGATACGCAGTATTTT. It translates to CASSPEADTQYF.

This chain uses TRBV7-9 with TRBJ1-3, with 7 positions matching TRBD1. There are 16 residues in the CDR3. Trimming cost V 4 bases and J 0 bases; bases outside gene matches: 6. Germline V lookup: CDR1 SEHNR, CDR2 FQNEAQ (reference sequence). CDR3 loop: CASSSATGVSGNTIYF. The CDR3 nucleotides read TGTGCCAGCAGCTCCGCTACAGGGGTCTCTGGAAACACCATATATTTT.

This chain uses TRBV15 with TRBJ2-6; D is unresolved. Trimming cost V 0 bases and J 2 bases, with 8 bases left between them. Germline V gene data show CDR1 as LNHNV and CDR2 as YYDKDF (reference sequence). This CDR3 is built from 16 residues. DNA for the CDR3: TGTGCCACCAGCAGAGATCCGACCACTGGGGCCAACGTCCTGACTTTC. It yields the protein CATSRDPTTGANVLTF.

This chain joins TRBV9 and TRBJ2-3; TRBD2 aligns across 8 bases. The CDR3 totals 14 residues. CDR1 SGDLS and CDR2 YYNGEE come from the germline V gene. The V gene end was trimmed by 6 bases and the J gene end by 2 bases; junction bases not matched to a gene: 5. In nucleotides, the CDR3 is TGTGCCAGCACCGGGGGGGGTTACACAGATACGCAGTATTTT. Residues: CASTGGGYTDTQYF.